This T cell receptor beta chain was observed in a study of control samples from healthy donors and cancer patients (dated by TCRdb to about 2020). Regarding this clone: It lacks a known antigen. The sample holds no much larger clone one base away, and base qualities are not on file.

Library method: the immunoSEQ multiplex PCR assay. The immuneACCESS repertoire file appears here via TCRdb, limited to in-frame rearrangements. These files lack a portion of the clones; in checked studies, under half of the deficit traces to unresolved V genes, and the cause of the others is not known. Across this sample there are 90,000 to 150,000 clones, with roughly 90% seen only once. The top ten constitute about two fifths of the sample. This clonotype was obtained from a man aged 45-65 years in good health. Sequenced: blood.

This receptor has the CDR3 CASSKGGGQISTTEAFF. The sequenced DNA: TGTGCCAGCAGCAAAGGGGGGGGTCAGATCTCGACCACTGAAGCTTTCTTT. Rearrangement joined TRBV7-6 to TRBJ1-1; the best D guess is TRBD1, with 6 bases matching. CDR1 and CDR2 are drawn from the germline V gene: SGHVS, FNYEAQ. V is pared back by 5 bases and J by 4 bases, with 23 bases lying between the germline termini. From its cysteine to its phenylalanine, the CDR3 spans 17 amino acids. The kept DNA is CDR3 alone, 51 bases in frame from the first base.